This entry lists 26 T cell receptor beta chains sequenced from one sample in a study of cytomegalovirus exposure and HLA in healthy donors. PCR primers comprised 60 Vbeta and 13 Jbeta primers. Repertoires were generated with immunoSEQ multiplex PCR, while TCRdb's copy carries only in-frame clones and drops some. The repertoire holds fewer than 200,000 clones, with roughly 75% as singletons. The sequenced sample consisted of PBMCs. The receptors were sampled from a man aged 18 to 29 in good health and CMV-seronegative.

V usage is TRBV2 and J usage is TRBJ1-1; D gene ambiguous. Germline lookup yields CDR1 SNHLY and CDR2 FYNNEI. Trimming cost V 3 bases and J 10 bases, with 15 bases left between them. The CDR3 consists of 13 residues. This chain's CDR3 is CASSERGIWAAFF. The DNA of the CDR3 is TGTGCCAGCAGTGAGAGAGGGATCTGGGCAGCTTTCTTT.

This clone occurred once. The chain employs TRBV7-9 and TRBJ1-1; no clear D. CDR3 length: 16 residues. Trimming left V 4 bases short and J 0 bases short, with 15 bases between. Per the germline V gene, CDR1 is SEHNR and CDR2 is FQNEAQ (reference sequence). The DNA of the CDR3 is TGTGCCAGCAGCTCTTCGGGAGGGTGGGTGAACACTGAAGCTTTCTTT. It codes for CASSSSGGWVNTEAFF.

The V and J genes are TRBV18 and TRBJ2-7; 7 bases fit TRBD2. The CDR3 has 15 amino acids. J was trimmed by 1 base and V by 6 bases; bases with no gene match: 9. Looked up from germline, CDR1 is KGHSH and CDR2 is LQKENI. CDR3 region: CASSMGEGGSYEQYF. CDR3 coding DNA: TGTGCCAGCTCCATGGGGGAGGGTGGATCCTACGAGCAGTACTTC. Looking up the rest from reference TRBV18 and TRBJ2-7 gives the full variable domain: NAGVMQNPRHLVRRRGQEARLRCSPMKGHSHVYWYRQLPEEGLKFMVYLQKENIIDESGMPKERFSAEFPKEGPSILRIQQVVRGDSAAYFCASSMGEGGSYEQYFGPGTRLTVT.

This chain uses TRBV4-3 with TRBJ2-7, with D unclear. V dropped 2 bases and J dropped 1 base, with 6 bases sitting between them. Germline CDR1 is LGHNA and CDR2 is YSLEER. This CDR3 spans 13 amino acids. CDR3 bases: TGCGCCAGCAGCCAAAGTGAGTCCTACGAGCAGTACTTC. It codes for CASSQSESYEQYF.

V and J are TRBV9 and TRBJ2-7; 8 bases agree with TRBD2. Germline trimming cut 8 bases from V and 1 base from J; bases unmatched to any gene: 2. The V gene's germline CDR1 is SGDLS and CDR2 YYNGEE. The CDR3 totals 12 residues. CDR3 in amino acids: CARTSESYEQYF. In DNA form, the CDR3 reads TGTGCCAGGACTAGCGAGTCCTACGAGCAGTACTTC.

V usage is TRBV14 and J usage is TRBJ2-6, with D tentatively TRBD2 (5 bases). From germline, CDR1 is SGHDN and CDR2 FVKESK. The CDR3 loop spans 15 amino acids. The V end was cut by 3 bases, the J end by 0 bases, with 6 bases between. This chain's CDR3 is CASSQGSSGANVLTF. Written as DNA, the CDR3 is TGTGCCAGCAGCCAGGGGAGCTCTGGGGCCAACGTCCTGACTTTC.

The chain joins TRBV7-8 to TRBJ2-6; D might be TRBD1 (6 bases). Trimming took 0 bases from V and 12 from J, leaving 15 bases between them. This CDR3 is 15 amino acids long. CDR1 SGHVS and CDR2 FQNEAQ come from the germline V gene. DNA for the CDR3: TGTGCCAGCAGCTTAGCGGGGTGGACAGAGGGCGTCCTGACTTTC. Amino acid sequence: CASSLAGWTEGVLTF.

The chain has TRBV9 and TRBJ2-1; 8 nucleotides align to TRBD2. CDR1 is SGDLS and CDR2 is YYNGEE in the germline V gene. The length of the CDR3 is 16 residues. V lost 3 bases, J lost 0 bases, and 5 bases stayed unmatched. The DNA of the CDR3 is TGTGCCAGCAGCGAGGGCGGGAGGAGCTCCTACAATGAGCAGTTCTTC. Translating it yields CASSEGGRSSYNEQFF.

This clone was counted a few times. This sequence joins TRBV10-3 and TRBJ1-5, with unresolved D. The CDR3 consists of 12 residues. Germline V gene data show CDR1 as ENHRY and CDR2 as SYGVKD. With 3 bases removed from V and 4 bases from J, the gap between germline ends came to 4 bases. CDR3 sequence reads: CAISDGNQPQHF. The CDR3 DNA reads TGTGCCATCAGTGACGGTAATCAGCCCCAGCATTTT.

This CDR3 reads CASSLTTIQGYEQYF. CDR3 coding DNA: TGCGCCAGCAGCTTGACCACTATACAGGGGTACGAGCAGTACTTC. The chain couples TRBV5-1 to TRBJ2-7; 7 nucleotides agree with TRBD1. Germline lookup yields CDR1 SGHRS and CDR2 YFSETQ. The V gene end was trimmed by 1 base and the J gene end by 4 bases; junction bases not matched to a gene: 8. CDR3 length equals 15 residues. Filled out from reference TRBV5-1 and TRBJ2-7, the complete variable domain reads KAGVTQTPRYLIKTRGQQVTLSCSPISGHRSVSWYQQTPGQGLQFLFEYFSETQRNKGNFPGRFSGRQFSNSRSEMNVSTLELGDSALYLCASSLTTIQGYEQYFGPGTRLTVT.

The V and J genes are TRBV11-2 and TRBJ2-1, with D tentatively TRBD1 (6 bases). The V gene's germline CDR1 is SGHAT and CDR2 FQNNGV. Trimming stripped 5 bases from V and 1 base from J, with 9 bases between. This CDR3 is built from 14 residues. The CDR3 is CASSPTGSYNEQFF. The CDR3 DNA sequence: TGTGCCAGCAGCCCGACAGGATCCTACAATGAGCAGTTCTTC.

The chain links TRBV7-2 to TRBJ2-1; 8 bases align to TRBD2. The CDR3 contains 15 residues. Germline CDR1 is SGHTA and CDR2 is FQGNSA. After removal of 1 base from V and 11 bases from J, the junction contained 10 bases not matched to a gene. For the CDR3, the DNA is TGTGCCAGCAGCTTAGGGGGGGGACTAGGAAATAAGCAGTTCTTC. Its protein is CASSLGGGLGNKQFF.

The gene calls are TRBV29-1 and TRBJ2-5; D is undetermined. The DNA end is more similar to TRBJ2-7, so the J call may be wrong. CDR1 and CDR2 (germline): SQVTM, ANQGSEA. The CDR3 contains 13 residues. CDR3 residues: CSVARRLGLEQYF. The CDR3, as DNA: TGCAGCGTAGCCCGGCGGCTCGGTCTCGAGCAGTACTTC.

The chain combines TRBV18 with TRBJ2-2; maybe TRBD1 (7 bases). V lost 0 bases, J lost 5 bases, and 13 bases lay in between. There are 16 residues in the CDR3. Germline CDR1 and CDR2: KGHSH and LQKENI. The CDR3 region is CASSPPRDSGTGELFF. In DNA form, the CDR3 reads TGTGCCAGCTCACCACCGCGGGACAGCGGGACCGGGGAGCTGTTTTTT.

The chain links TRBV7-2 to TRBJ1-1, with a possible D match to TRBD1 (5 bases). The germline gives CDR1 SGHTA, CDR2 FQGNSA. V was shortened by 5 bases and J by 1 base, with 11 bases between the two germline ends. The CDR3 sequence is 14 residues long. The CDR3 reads CASSRRVTNTEAFF. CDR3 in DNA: TGTGCCAGCAGCCGCAGGGTGACGAACACTGAAGCTTTCTTT.

The CDR3 region is CASRWTGSEQYF. As DNA, the CDR3 is TGTGCCAGCAGGTGGACAGGGTCCGAGCAGTACTTC. The V gene is TRBV28, the J gene TRBJ2-7; 8 bases fit TRBD1. CDR3 length equals 12 residues. Germline V gene data show CDR1 as MDHEN and CDR2 as SYDVKM. Trimming removed 6 bases from V and 6 bases from J; junction bases left unmatched: 4.

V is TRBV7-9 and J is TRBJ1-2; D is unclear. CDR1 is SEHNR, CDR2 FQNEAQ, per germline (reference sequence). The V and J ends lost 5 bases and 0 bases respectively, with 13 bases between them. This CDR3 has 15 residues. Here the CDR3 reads CASSVPTGTNYGYTF. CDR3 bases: TGTGCCAGCAGCGTACCGACCGGGACTAACTATGGCTACACCTTC.

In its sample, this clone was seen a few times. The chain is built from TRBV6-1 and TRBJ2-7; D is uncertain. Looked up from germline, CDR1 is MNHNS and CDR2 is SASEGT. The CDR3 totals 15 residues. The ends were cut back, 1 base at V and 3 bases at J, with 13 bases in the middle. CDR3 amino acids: CASSEELAGGYEQYF. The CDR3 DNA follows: TGTGCCAGCAGTGAAGAGCTGGCTGGCGGCTACGAGCAGTACTTC.

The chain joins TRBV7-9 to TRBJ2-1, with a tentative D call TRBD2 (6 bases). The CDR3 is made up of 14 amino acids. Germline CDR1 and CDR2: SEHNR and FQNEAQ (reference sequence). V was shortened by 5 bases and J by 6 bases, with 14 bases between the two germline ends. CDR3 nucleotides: TGTGCCAGCAGCCTAGGGTTGGGGGGCAATGAGCAGTTCTTC. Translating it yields CASSLGLGGNEQFF. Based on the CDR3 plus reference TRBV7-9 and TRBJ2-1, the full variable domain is DTGVSQNPRHKITKRGQNVTFRCDPISEHNRLYWYRQTLGQGPEFLTYFQNEAQLEKSRLLSDRFSAERPKGSFSTLEIQRTEQGDSAMYLCASSLGLGGNEQFFGPGTRLTVL.

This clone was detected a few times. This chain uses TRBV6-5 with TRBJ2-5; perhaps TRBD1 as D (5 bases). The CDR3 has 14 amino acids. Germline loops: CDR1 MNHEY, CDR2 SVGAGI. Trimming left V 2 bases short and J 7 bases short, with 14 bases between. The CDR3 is CASSYPSHRGTQYF. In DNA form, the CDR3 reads TGTGCCAGCAGTTACCCATCTCATAGGGGGACCCAGTACTTC.

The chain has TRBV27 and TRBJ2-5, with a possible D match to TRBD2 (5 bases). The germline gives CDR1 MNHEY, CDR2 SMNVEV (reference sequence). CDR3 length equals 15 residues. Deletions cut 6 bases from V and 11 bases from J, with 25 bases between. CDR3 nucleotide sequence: TGTGCCAGCAGCCCCCCCTGGACCGGGGTCGGGGAGCAGTACTTC. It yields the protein CASSPPWTGVGEQYF.

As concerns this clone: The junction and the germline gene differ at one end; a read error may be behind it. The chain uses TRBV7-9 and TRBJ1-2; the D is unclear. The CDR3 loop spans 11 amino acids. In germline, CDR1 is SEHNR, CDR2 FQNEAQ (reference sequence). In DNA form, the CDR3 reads TGTTCCAGCTCCGAGGGTGTGGGCTACACCTTC. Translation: CSSSEGVGYTF.

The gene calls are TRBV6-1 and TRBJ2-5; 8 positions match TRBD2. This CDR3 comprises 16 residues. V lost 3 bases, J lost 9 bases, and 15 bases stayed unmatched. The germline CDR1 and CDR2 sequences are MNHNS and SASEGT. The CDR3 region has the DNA TGTGCCAGCAGTGACCGCGGGGCGGGAGGTTCCAAGGCCCAGTACTTC. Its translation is CASSDRGAGGSKAQYF.

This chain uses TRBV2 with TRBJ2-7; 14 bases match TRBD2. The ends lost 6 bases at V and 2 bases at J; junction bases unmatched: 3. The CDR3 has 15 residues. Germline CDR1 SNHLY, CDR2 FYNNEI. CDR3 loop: CASRPGLAGAYEQYF. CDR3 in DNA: TGTGCCAGCAGGCCGGGACTAGCGGGAGCCTACGAGCAGTACTTC.

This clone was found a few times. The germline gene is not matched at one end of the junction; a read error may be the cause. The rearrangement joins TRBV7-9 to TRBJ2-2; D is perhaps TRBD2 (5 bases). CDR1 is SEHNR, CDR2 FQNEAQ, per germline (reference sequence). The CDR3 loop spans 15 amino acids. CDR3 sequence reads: CSSLILSGNTGELFF. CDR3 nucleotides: TGTTCCAGCCTAATCCTAAGCGGAAACACCGGGGAGCTGTTTTTT.

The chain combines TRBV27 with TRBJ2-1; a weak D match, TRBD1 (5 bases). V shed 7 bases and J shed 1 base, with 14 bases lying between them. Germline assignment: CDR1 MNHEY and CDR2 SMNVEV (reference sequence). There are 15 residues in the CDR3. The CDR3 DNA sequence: TGTGCCAGCACCTTGGGGCTAGGTTCCTACAATGAGCAGTTCTTC. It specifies CASTLGLGSYNEQFF.